A selection of T cell receptor beta chains follows, all from one sample in a study of blood T cell repertoires in COVID-19. TCRdb's copy holds only in-frame clones and misses some; the assay was immunoSEQ multiplex PCR. The sample carries 150,000 to 200,000 clones, almost 80% recorded once. Sequencing was performed on peripheral blood. Receptor source: a man in his 60s with active or convalescent COVID-19. Each CDR3 is given with its conserved first and last residue. The order of the fields is V gene, J gene, CDR3 protein.

TRBV3-1/TRBV3-2	TRBJ2-7	CASSQFQGANEQYF
TRBV3-1/TRBV3-2	TRBJ1-4	CASSHGGPNEKLFF
TRBV29-1	TRBJ1-2	CSVNLGDGYTF
TRBV9	TRBJ2-5	CASSNSGRPETQYF
TRBV3-1/TRBV3-2	TRBJ2-2	CATGGPTGELFF
TRBV28	TRBJ2-7	CASSFPTVREQYF
TRBV11-3	TRBJ2-1	CASSLGQGLVSYNEQFF
TRBV28	TRBJ2-1	CASSFGALGGTQGFF
TRBV6-6	TRBJ1-5	CASSYPDAGNQPQHF
TRBV19	TRBJ1-5	CASSIGGTDHQPQHF
TRBV28	TRBJ1-5	CASSLGGQPQHF
TRBV5-5	TRBJ1-2	CASSPQGPYGYTF
TRBV6-5	TRBJ2-7	CASNLYEQYF
TRBV24-1	TRBJ2-7	CATSDSREPTYEQYF
TRBV21-1	TRBJ2-4	CASSKLGVRAKNIQYF
TRBV28	TRBJ1-4	CASSLSGGRATNEKLFF
TRBV5-8	TRBJ2-1	CASSNRVGEQFF
TRBV11-3	TRBJ2-2	CASSLVGGNTGELFF
TRBV7-2	TRBJ2-7	CASSSDRGPQYF
TRBV4-2	TRBJ2-1	CASSQVSGTSGSQQFF
TRBV19	TRBJ1-1	CASSITGEVRVAEAFF
TRBV7-3	TRBJ2-2	CASSPRGGASTGELFF
TRBV14	TRBJ1-1	CASSQLQGEAFF
TRBV13	TRBJ2-2	CASSSGLAGYTGELFF
TRBV29-1	TRBJ1-3	CSVFDITGTGNTIYF
TRBV27	TRBJ2-2	CASADGRENTGELFF
TRBV27	TRBJ2-3	CASSLSGTSGTDTQYF
TRBV7-2	TRBJ2-2	CASSLVGQGTGELFF
TRBV18	TRBJ2-7	CASSPESQGSGEQYF
TRBV5-4	TRBJ2-3	CASKSWAGADTQYF
TRBV10-3	TRBJ1-1	CATRQDNTEAFF
TRBV9	TRBJ2-7	CASTQRRGGYEQYF
TRBV9	TRBJ2-7	CASSLRPGQATHYEQYF
TRBV5-4	TRBJ1-1	CASSLGDRGRMNTEAFF
TRBV7-2	TRBJ2-1	CASSLDGRSSYNEQFF
TRBV29-1	TRBJ2-2	CSVGIAGVTGELFF
TRBV7-2	TRBJ2-1	CASSLAGLAANEQFF
TRBV5-1	TRBJ2-1	CASSPSGSFNEQFF
TRBV9	TRBJ2-2	CASSGFGQINTGELFF